The rows below give T cell receptor beta chains drawn from one sample of a study of blood T cell repertoires in COVID-19. Profiling relied on immunoSEQ multiplex PCR, and the TCRdb table lists in-frame clones only, not all of them. The sample holds 270,000 or so clones, roughly 90% seen once. Material for sequencing was peripheral blood. Every receptor here comes from a woman between 40 and 55 years old who had recovered from COVID-19. CDR3s include the opening cysteine and the closing phenylalanine or tryptophan.

TRBV27	TRBJ2-4	CASSLYPSGIENIQYF
TRBV29-1	TRBJ2-7	CSANLGQGNSYEQYF
TRBV6-1	TRBJ2-7	CASSESMAPGRAEQYF
TRBV11-2	TRBJ2-7	CASTPTGATYEQYF
TRBV9	TRBJ2-1	CASSVQTSGINEQFF
TRBV27	TRBJ2-7	CASSSPGQAYEQYF
TRBV20-1	TRBJ2-3	CSASAPTSGSTDTQYF
TRBV11-1	TRBJ2-3	CASSLAQGTTDTQYF
TRBV5-1	TRBJ2-5	CASRKSSGAQETQYF
TRBV5-5	TRBJ1-3	CASSLVQGKGNTIYF
TRBV20-1	TRBJ2-6	CSASGVRDRGVGSGANVLTF
TRBV18	TRBJ2-7	CASSPTSGTYEQYF
TRBV30	TRBJ2-3	CAWGRLGEIHTDTQYF
TRBV4-1	TRBJ2-2	CASSRVLAGGPVGELFF
TRBV5-4	TRBJ2-5	CASSKNRGEETQYF
TRBV5-1	TRBJ1-1	CASREQGDTEAFF
TRBV5-4	TRBJ1-1	CASSLGGQGGITEAFF
TRBV19	TRBJ2-3	CASRVAYSTDTQYF
TRBV5-1	TRBJ1-6	CASSMGEMNSPLHF
TRBV30	TRBJ2-3	CAWRRARTDTQYF
TRBV28	TRBJ1-1	CASSVVTANTEAFF
TRBV27	TRBJ2-7	CASSLSIGTSGSYEQYF
TRBV5-1	TRBJ1-2	CASSLDGGTVYGYTF